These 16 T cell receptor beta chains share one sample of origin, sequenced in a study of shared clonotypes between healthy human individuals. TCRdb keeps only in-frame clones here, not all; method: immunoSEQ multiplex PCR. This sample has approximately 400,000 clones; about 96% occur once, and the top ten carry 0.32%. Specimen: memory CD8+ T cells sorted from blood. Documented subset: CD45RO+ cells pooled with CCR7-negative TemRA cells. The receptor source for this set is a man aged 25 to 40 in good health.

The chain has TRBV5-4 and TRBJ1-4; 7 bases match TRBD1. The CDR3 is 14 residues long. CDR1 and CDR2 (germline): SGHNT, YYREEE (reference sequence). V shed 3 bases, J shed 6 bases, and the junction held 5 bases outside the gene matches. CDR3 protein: CASSWDDRDEKLFF. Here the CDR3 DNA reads TGTGCCAGCAGCTGGGACGACAGGGATGAAAAACTGTTTTTT.

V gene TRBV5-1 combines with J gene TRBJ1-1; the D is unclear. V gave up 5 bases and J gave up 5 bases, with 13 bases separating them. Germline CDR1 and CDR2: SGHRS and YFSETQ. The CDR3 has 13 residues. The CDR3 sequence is CASRLTVGTEAFF. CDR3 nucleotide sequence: TGCGCCAGCAGACTCACTGTAGGGACTGAAGCTTTCTTT.

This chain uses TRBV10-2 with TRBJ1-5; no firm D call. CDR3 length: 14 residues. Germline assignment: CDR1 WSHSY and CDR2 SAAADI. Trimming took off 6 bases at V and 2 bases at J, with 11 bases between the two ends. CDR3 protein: CASRAGWRNQPQHF. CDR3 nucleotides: TGCGCCAGCAGAGCGGGGTGGCGCAATCAGCCCCAGCATTTT.

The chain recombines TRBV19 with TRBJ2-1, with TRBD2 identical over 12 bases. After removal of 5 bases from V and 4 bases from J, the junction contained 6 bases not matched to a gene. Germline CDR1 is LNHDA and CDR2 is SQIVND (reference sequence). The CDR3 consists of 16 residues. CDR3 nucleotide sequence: TGTGCCAGTAGTGCTAGCGGGAGGGTCCCTTACAATGAGCAGTTCTTC. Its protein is CASSASGRVPYNEQFF.

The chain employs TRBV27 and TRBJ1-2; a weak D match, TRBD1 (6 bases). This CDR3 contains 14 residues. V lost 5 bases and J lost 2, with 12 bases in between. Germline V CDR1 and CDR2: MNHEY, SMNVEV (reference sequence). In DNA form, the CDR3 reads TGTGCCAGCAGTCTCCGGGACAAAAACTATGGCTACACCTTC. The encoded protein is CASSLRDKNYGYTF.

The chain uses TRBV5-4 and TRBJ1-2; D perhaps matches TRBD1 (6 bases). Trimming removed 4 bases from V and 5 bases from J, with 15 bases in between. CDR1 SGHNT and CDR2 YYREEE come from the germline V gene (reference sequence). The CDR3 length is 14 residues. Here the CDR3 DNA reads TGTGCCAGCAGCGCCCCACAGGGACGGTATGGCTACACCTTC. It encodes CASSAPQGRYGYTF.

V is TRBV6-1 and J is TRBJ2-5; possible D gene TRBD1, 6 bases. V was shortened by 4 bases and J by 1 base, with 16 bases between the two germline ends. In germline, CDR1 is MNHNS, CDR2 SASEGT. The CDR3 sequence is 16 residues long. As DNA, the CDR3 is TGTGCCAGCAGTGTCGCCCCCACAGGGACCCAAGAGACCCAGTACTTC. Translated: CASSVAPTGTQETQYF.

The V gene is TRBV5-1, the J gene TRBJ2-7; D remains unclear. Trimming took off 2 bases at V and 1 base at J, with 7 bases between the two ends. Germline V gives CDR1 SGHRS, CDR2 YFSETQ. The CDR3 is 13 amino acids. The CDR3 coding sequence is TGCGCCAGCAGCTTTTCGTTGTCCTACGAGCAGTACTTC. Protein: CASSFSLSYEQYF.

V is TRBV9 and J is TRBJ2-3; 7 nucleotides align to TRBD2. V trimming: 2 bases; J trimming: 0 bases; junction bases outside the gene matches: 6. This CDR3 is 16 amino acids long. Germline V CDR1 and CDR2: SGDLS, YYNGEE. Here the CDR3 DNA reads TGTGCCAGCAGCGTTCGACTAGCAGATAGCACAGATACGCAGTATTTT. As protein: CASSVRLADSTDTQYF.

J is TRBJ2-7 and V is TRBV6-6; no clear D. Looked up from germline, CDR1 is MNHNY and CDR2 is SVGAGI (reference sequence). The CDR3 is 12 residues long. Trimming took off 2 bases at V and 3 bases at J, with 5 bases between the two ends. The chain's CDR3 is CASSYLVYEQYF. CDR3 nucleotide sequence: TGTGCCAGCAGTTACCTCGTCTACGAGCAGTACTTC.

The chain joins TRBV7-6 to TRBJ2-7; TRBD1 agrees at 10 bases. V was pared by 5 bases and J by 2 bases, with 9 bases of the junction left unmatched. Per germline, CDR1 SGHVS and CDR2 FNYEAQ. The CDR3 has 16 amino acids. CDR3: CASSPSWDRGTYEQYF. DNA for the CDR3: TGTGCCAGCAGCCCCTCTTGGGACAGGGGCACCTACGAGCAGTACTTC.

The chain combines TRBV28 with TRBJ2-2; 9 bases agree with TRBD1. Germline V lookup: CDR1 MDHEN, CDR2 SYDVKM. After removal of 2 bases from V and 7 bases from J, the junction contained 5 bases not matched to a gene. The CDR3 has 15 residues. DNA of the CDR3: TGTGCCAGCAGTTTAGGGGGACAGGGTTTCGGGGAGCTGTTTTTT. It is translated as CASSLGGQGFGELFF.

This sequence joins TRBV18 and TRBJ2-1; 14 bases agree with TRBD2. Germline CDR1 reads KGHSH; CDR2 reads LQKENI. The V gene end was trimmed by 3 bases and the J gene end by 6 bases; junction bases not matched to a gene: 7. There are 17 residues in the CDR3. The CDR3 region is CASSPTTSGRAFNEQFF. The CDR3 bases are TGTGCCAGCTCACCGACGACTAGCGGGAGGGCCTTCAATGAGCAGTTCTTC. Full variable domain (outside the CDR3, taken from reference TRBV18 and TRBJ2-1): NAGVMQNPRHLVRRRGQEARLRCSPMKGHSHVYWYRQLPEEGLKFMVYLQKENIIDESGMPKERFSAEFPKEGPSILRIQQVVRGDSAAYFCASSPTTSGRAFNEQFFGPGTRLTVL.

CDR3 nucleotides: TGTGCCAGCAGTCGTGACCTAGATCGCAAGGGCGAGCAGTACTTC. Amino acids: CASSRDLDRKGEQYF. V is TRBV28 and J is TRBJ2-7, with D uncertain. Germline CDR1 is MDHEN and CDR2 is SYDVKM. Trimming stripped 5 bases from V and 6 bases from J, with 20 bases between. This CDR3 has 15 amino acids.

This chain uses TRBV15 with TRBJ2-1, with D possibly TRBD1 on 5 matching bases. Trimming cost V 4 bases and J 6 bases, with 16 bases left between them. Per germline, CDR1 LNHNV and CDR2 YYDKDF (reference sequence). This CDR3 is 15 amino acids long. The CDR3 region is CATSKTALLINEQFF. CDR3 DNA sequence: TGTGCCACCAGCAAGACAGCCCTATTGATCAATGAGCAGTTCTTC.

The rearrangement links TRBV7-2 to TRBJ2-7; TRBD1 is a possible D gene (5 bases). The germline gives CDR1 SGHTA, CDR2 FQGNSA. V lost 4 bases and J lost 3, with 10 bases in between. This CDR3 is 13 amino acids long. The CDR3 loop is CASSSGRGYEQYF. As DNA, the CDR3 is TGTGCCAGCAGCTCCGGAAGGGGCTACGAGCAGTACTTC.